These T cell receptor beta chains were read from a single sample in a study of T cell responses to AZD1222 COVID-19 vaccine. Sequencing was performed with immunoSEQ multiplex PCR; in TCRdb, only in-frame clones are kept and a portion is missing. There are approximately 120,000 clones in the sample; over 75% occur only once, and roughly 18% lies in the top ten. The sample consisted of peripheral blood, taken on day 0 of AZD1222 vaccination. All receptors come from an adult in good health. Each CDR3 is given with its conserved first and last residue. The D gene is left open where the match is weak. A row's size may be missing; if present it is once, few, many or a size class.

j_call d_call clone_size v_call cdr3_aa cdr3_nt
TRBJ2-5 NA once TRBV23-1 CASSQWGTTVDPTETQYF TGCGCCAGCAGTCAATGGGGGACAACGGTGGACCCTACGGAGACCCAGTACTTC
TRBJ1-6 NA NA TRBV3-1/TRBV3-2 CASSRVGGARNSPLHF TGTGCCAGCAGCCGGGTGGGGGGGGCGAGGAATTCACCCCTCCACTTT
TRBJ1-4 NA NA TRBV19 CASRNGPGARGANEKLFF TGTGCCAGTAGGAACGGGCCGGGGGCGCGGGGAGCTAATGAAAAACTGTTTTTT
TRBJ1-3 NA once TRBV3-1/TRBV3-2 CASSPGSANTIYF TGTGCCAGCAGCCCCGGATCGGCAAACACCATATATTTT
TRBJ1-2 TRBD1 once TRBV7-9 CASSLSGQGVGGYTF TGTGCCAGCAGCTTAAGCGGACAGGGAGTAGGTGGCTACACCTTC
TRBJ1-5 TRBD1 NA TRBV27 CASSPGGPNQPQHF TGTGCCAGCAGTCCAGGGGGCCCAAATCAGCCCCAGCATTTT
TRBJ1-6 TRBD1 NA TRBV7-9 CASSLSGTGVSPLHF TGTGCCAGCAGCTTATCGGGGACAGGGGTTTCACCCCTCCACTTT
TRBJ1-1 NA NA TRBV29-1 CSVVGEDTEAFF TGCAGCGTTGTGGGGGAGGACACTGAAGCTTTCTTT
TRBJ2-3 NA NA TRBV15 CATSRDKGKGHITDTQYF TGTGCCACCAGCAGAGATAAGGGAAAGGGACACATCACAGATACGCAGTATTTT
TRBJ1-4 TRBD1 NA TRBV18 CASSPQAGGGEKLFF TGTGCCAGCTCACCACAGGCAGGGGGCGGTGAAAAACTGTTTTTT
TRBJ1-5 NA NA TRBV7-2 CASSLSGTVNQPQHF TGTGCCAGCAGCCTCTCCGGGACGGTGAATCAGCCCCAGCATTTT
TRBJ1-4 TRBD1 NA TRBV7-3 CASSPGQGEGKLFF TGTGCCAGCAGCCCCGGACAGGGGGAGGGAAAACTGTTTTTT
TRBJ1-3 NA NA TRBV4-1 CASSRQLTSGNTIYF TGCGCCAGCAGTCGACAGTTAACCTCTGGAAACACCATATATTTT
TRBJ2-3 NA NA TRBV6-5 CASSQGGWEWYF TGTGCCAGCAGCCAAGGGGGTTGGGAGTGGTATTTT
TRBJ2-2 NA NA TRBV11-2 CASRTGTMITGELFF TGTGCCAGCAGGACCGGGACAATGATAACCGGGGAGCTGTTTTTT
TRBJ1-1 NA NA TRBV6-5 CASSLQGSNTEAFF TGTGCCAGCAGTCTACAGGGTTCGAACACTGAAGCTTTCTTT
TRBJ1-1 NA NA TRBV13 CASSLVVGQSTEAFF TGTGCCAGCAGCTTAGTGGTAGGGCAATCAACTGAAGCTTTCTTT
TRBJ2-3 TRBD2 NA TRBV14 CASSQITGTSRTTDTQYF TGTGCCAGCAGCCAAATAACCGGGACTAGCCGTACCACAGATACGCAGTATTTT
TRBJ2-1 TRBD2 NA TRBV19 CATTRLAEQFF TGTGCCACCACGAGACTAGCGGAGCAGTTCTTC
TRBJ2-1 TRBD1 NA TRBV7-2 CASSSIYRGLGSRNEQFF TGTGCCAGCAGCTCAATCTACAGGGGCCTTGGATCGCGGAATGAGCAGTTCTTC
TRBJ1-2 TRBD1 NA TRBV7-3 CASSLTGTGGYGGYTF TGTGCCAGCAGCTTAACCGGGACAGGGGGGTACGGTGGCTACACCTTC
TRBJ2-2 NA NA TRBV12-3/TRBV12-4 CASSLAGTGELFF TGTGCCAGCAGTTTAGCTGGGACCGGGGAGCTGTTTTTT
TRBJ2-2 NA once TRBV13 CASSRDLYTGELFF TGTGCCAGCAGCCGGGACCTCTACACCGGGGAGCTGTTTTTT
TRBJ1-2 TRBD1 NA TRBV11-1 CASSPTDRDTTF TGTGCCAGCAGCCCGACGGACAGGGATACGACCTTC
TRBJ1-5 NA NA TRBV30 CAWSVGGGNQPQHF TGTGCCTGGAGCGTGGGGGGCGGGAATCAGCCCCAGCATTTT